The rows below give T cell receptor beta chains drawn from one sample of a study of blood T cell repertoires in COVID-19. TCRdb's table, derived via immunoSEQ multiplex PCR, lists solely in-frame clones and lacks some. Of some 240,000 clones in the sample, 65% to 90% were seen once. The sequenced sample consisted of peripheral blood. These receptors were taken from a woman aged 40 to 50 who had recovered from COVID-19. The CDR3 runs from the conserved cysteine through the conserved F or W. The order of the fields is clone size, J gene, CDR3 length, D gene, V gene, CDR3 protein, CDR3 DNA. A D gene is named only where the DNA matches it firmly. Size is omitted from some rows. Given values are once, few, many or a class for expanded clones.

few | TRBJ1-2 | 13 | TRBD1 | TRBV30 | CAWSLDRGHGYTF | TGTGCCTGGAGCTTGGACAGGGGACATGGCTACACCTTC
once | TRBJ2-1 | 15 | TRBD2 | TRBV7-9 | CASSSSSGTYNEQFF | TGTGCCAGCAGCTCTTCTAGCGGAACCTACAATGAGCAGTTCTTC
NA | TRBJ1-2 | 15 | NA | TRBV2 | CASSEDKNLSYGYTF | TGTGCCAGCAGTGAAGACAAAAACCTTTCCTATGGCTACACCTTC
NA | TRBJ1-1 | 16 | TRBD1 | TRBV28 | CASIPGGGPLDTEAFF | TGTGCCAGCATCCCCGGAGGGGGCCCTTTGGACACTGAAGCTTTCTTT
NA | TRBJ2-3 | 16 | TRBD2 | TRBV2 | CASSDRVAGAGDTQYF | TGTGCCAGCAGTGACCGGGTAGCGGGGGCGGGAGATACGCAGTATTTT
once | TRBJ2-5 | 17 | TRBD2 | TRBV9 | CASSVGTSGANQETQYF | TGTGCCAGCAGCGTAGGGACTAGCGGGGCAAACCAAGAGACCCAGTACTTC
NA | TRBJ2-5 | 10 | NA | TRBV20-1 | CSWGDETQYF | TGCTCCTGGGGGGACGAGACCCAGTACTTC
few | TRBJ1-1 | 14 | NA | TRBV27 | CASSLGGMNTEAFF | TGTGCCAGCAGCTTAGGGGGGATGAACACTGAAGCTTTCTTT
NA | TRBJ1-3 | 15 | NA | TRBV11-2 | CASSPPGGIGNTIYF | TGTGCCAGCAGCCCCCCCGGAGGGATTGGAAACACCATATATTTT
NA | TRBJ2-3 | 15 | NA | TRBV29-1 | CSVAGGTSSTDTQYF | TGCAGCGTTGCGGGCGGGACTTCTAGCACAGATACGCAGTATTTT
NA | TRBJ2-5 | 12 | TRBD1 | TRBV29-1 | CSVGDRQETQYF | TGCAGCGTTGGGGACAGGCAAGAGACCCAGTACTTC
NA | TRBJ2-7 | 15 | TRBD2 | TRBV5-4 | CASSDMVAGSYEQYF | TGTGCCAGCAGCGACATGGTAGCGGGGTCCTACGAGCAGTACTTC
NA | TRBJ1-1 | 15 | NA | TRBV18 | CASSPSRGRDTEAFF | TGTGCCAGCTCACCATCAAGGGGAAGGGACACTGAAGCTTTCTTT
NA | TRBJ2-1 | 14 | NA | TRBV15 | CATSRDGTPTEQFF | TGTGCCACCAGCAGAGACGGGACACCGACTGAGCAGTTCTTC
NA | TRBJ2-5 | 12 | NA | TRBV29-1 | CSVDERVETQYF | TGCAGCGTAGACGAGAGGGTGGAGACCCAGTACTTC
NA | TRBJ1-4 | 14 | TRBD1 | TRBV5-1 | CASKRDSNNEKLFF | TGCGCCAGCAAGAGGGACAGCAATAATGAAAAACTGTTTTTT
NA | TRBJ2-3 | 14 | NA | TRBV11-3 | CASSLPESGDTQYF | TGTGCCAGCAGCTTGCCCGAGTCAGGCGATACGCAGTATTTT